The following is a T cell receptor beta chain sequence with its context. This entry is derived from a study of CD8+ T cells in alopecia areata. For the study at large: The drug, tofacitinib, lasted 6 to 18 months, followed by 6 months off drug.

Germline CDR1 LNHNV, CDR2 YYDKDF (reference sequence). The V end lost 4 bases, the J end lost 9 bases, and 16 bases lay between the germline ends. The CDR3 loop spans 15 amino acids. Investigators isolated RNA and reverse transcribed it into cDNA to act as the sequencing template. TCRdb's table, derived via immunoSEQ multiplex PCR, lists solely in-frame clones and lacks some. The data show about 97,000 clones, roughly two fifths seen once. The TCR originated in a human donor with alopecia areata. Sequenced sample: CD4+ T cells sorted from blood. The V gene is TRBV15, the J gene TRBJ1-6, with D maybe TRBD1 (6 bases). CDR3 sequence reads: CATSTFRGAGSPLHF. Here the CDR3 DNA reads TGTGCCACCAGCACCTTCAGGGGCGCTGGTTCACCCCTCCACTTT.